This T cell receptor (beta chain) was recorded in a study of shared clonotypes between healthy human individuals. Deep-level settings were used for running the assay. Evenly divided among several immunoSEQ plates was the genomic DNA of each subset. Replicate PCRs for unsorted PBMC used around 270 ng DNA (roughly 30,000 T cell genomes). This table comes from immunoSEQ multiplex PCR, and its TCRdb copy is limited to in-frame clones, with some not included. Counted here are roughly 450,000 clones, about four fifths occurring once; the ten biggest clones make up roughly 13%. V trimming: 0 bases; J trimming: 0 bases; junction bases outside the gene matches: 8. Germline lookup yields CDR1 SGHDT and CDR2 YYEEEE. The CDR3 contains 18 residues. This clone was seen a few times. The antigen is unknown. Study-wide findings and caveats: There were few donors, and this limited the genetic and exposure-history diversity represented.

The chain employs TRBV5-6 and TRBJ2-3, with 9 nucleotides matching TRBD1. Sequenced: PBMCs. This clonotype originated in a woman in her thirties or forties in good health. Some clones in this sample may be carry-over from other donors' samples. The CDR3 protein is CASSLDRTGVISTDTQYF. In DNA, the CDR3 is TGTGCCAGCAGCTTGGATAGGACAGGGGTCATTAGCACAGATACGCAGTATTTT.